This T cell receptor beta chain stems from a study of blood T cell repertoires in COVID-19. For the study at large: The samples span acute and convalescent COVID-19 from the United States, Italy and Spain. T cells, B-cell-depleted T cells, or PBMCs supplied cDNA or gDNA.

Original analysis: For nucleated cells, counts were estimated from reference gene primer amplification. The assay was immunoSEQ multiplex PCR, and TCRdb's table has in-frame clones only and misses some. The V and J calls and clone size are taken from that table; D and trimming were inferred from the DNA. Here the sample spans about 99,000 clones, 90% to 95% being singletons. The junction had 11 bases not matched to a gene; V was cut back by 7 bases and J by 10 bases. This CDR3 has 15 residues. Germline V CDR1 and CDR2: MDHEN, SYDVKM. The source material was peripheral blood. This TCR was sampled from a human donor in a cohort sampled during active COVID-19. The V gene is TRBV28, the J gene TRBJ2-1, with 12 bases lining up with TRBD1. The CDR3 DNA follows: TGTGCCAGCATTCTACCGGGACAGGGGGCTGAAGAGCAGTTCTTC. Its protein is CASILPGQGAEEQFF.